The present T cell receptor beta chain was sequenced within a study of graft-versus-host responses after intestinal transplantation. Across the whole study: Grafts were multivisceral, liver-intestinal, or isolated intestinal.

Study results and caveats: Graft-donor T cell macrochimerism coincided with high graft-versus-host to host-versus-graft clonal ratios in allografts.

Regarding this clone: The antigen remains unidentified.

The method was immunoSEQ multiplex PCR; TCRdb's version includes in-frame clones alone and lacks a portion of them. The sample includes around 96,000 clones, more than 80% of them seen just once. This TCR came from a human patient who received an intestinal transplant, so some T cells may come from the graft donor. The material was PBMCs, obtained around 450 days after intestinal transplant.

CDR3 bases: TGCAGCGTTGAGGGGGGCTGGTCCGGTGAGCAGTTCTTC. Amino acid sequence: CSVEGGWSGEQFF. The chain joins TRBV29-1 to TRBJ2-1; either TRBD1 or TRBD2 may supply D (6 bases each). The CDR3 has 13 amino acids. V was trimmed by 3 bases and J by 9 bases, leaving 15 bases between them. In germline, CDR1 is SQVTM, CDR2 ANQGSEA.